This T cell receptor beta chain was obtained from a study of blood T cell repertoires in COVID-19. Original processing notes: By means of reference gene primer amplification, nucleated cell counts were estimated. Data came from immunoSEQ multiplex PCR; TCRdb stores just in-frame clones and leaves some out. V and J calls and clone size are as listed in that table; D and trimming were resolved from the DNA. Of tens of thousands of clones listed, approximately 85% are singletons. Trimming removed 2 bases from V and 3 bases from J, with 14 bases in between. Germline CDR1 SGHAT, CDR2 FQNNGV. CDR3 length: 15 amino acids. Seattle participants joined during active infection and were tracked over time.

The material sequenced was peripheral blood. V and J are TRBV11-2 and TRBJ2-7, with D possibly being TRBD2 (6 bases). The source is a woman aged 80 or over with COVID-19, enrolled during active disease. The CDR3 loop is CASSLWDSEIYEQYF. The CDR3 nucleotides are TGTGCCAGCAGCTTATGGGACTCGGAGATCTACGAGCAGTACTTC.